Listed below are T cell receptor beta chains from one sample, sequenced in a study of T cells after yellow fever vaccination. TCRdb re-called the 5' RACE reads through MiXCR, storing one row per CDR3 protein. The sample includes around 46,000 distinct CDR3 sequences, 7.4% of them seen just once. The sample in question was CD8+ T cells sorted from PBMCs, obtained roughly 14 days after the first yellow fever vaccination. These receptors were obtained from a man aged 18-30 years who received the YFV17D yellow fever vaccine. CDR3s include the opening cysteine and the closing phenylalanine or tryptophan. A D gene is named only where the DNA matches it firmly. The size field is filled for only some rows; it gives once, few, many or a size class.

>TRBJ2-1|TRBD2|many|TRBV11-2
CASSDWTSGGAKDEQFF
TGTGCCAGCAGCGACTGGACTAGCGGGGGGGCAAAAGATGAGCAGTTCTTC
>TRBJ1-4|.|many|TRBV11-2
CASSFVGTNEKLFF
TGTGCCAGCAGCTTCGTGGGGACTAATGAAAAACTGTTTTTT
>TRBJ2-1|.|many|TRBV12-3/TRBV12-4
CASNNREVYYNEQFF
TGTGCCAGCAACAACAGGGAGGTGTACTACAATGAGCAGTTCTTC
>TRBJ2-3|TRBD1|many|TRBV19
CASSIVRRDSITDTQYF
TGTGCCAGTAGTATAGTTCGCCGGGACAGCATCACAGATACGCAGTATTTT
>TRBJ2-3|.|many|TRBV6-2/TRBV6-3
CASRGLRDTQYF
TGTGCCAGCAGAGGGCTCAGGGATACGCAGTATTTT
>TRBJ2-5|.|many|TRBV18
CASSPVRLHTRRTQYF
TGTGCCAGCTCACCAGTGAGACTACACACCAGAAGGACCCAGTACTTC
>TRBJ2-2|TRBD2|many|TRBV29-1
CSVGLAGEVAGELFF
TGCAGCGTGGGACTAGCGGGGGAGGTTGCCGGGGAGCTGTTTTTT
>TRBJ1-2|TRBD1|many|TRBV20-1
CSASKDRNYGYTF
TGCAGTGCTTCCAAGGACAGGAACTATGGCTACACCTTC
>TRBJ1-1|.|many|TRBV7-9
CASSLAAGITFF
TGTGCCAGCAGCTTAGCGGCAGGGATAACTTTCTTT
>TRBJ2-3|TRBD2|many|TRBV7-6
CASSVTSGGADTQYF
TGTGCCAGCAGCGTGACTAGCGGGGGGGCAGATACGCAGTATTTT
>TRBJ1-5|.|many|TRBV27
CASSPDSYSNQPQHF
TGTGCCAGCAGTCCGGACAGCTATAGCAATCAGCCCCAGCATTTT
>TRBJ2-5|.|.|TRBV4-1
CASSQPALRQETQYF
TGCGCCAGCAGCCAACCGGCTCTCCGTCAAGAGACCCAGTACTTC
>TRBJ2-7|.|.|TRBV5-1
CASGSETSYEQYF
TGCGCCAGCGGCTCCGAAACCTCCTACGAGCAGTACTTC
>TRBJ2-3|TRBD2|many|TRBV24-1
CATSVGGAPDTQYF
TGTGCCACCAGTGTCGGGGGGGCCCCAGATACGCAGTATTTT
>TRBJ2-1|TRBD1|few|TRBV19
CATGTVQGDEQFF
TGTGCCACCGGGACAGTACAAGGGGATGAGCAGTTCTTC
>TRBJ2-1|TRBD2|few|TRBV27
CASSVLLAGGVNEQFF
TGTGCCAGCAGTGTACTACTAGCGGGGGGAGTAAATGAGCAGTTCTTC
>TRBJ2-5|.|many|TRBV12-3/TRBV12-4
CASTPGRDPFSQETQYF
TGTGCCAGCACGCCGGGCAGGGATCCATTCTCCCAAGAGACCCAGTACTTC
>TRBJ2-1|TRBD2|few|TRBV29-1
CSDLGLAGGRDEQFF
TGCAGCGACCTAGGACTAGCGGGGGGGCGCGATGAGCAGTTCTTC
>TRBJ1-2|.|.|TRBV12-3/TRBV12-4
CASSFLADGYTF
TGTGCCAGCAGTTTCTTGGCGGATGGCTACACCTTC
>TRBJ2-3|.|many|TRBV5-1
CASRVVRVGTDTQYF
TGCGCCAGCAGGGTGGTGAGGGTAGGCACAGATACGCAGTATTTT
>TRBJ1-2|.|many|TRBV7-6
CASSLEAGSNYGYTF
TGTGCCAGCAGCTTAGAGGCAGGATCTAACTATGGCTACACCTTC
>TRBJ1-5|.|many|TRBV12-3/TRBV12-4
CASSLVGNSNQPQHF
TGTGCCAGCAGTTTAGTGGGAAATAGCAATCAGCCCCAGCATTTT
>TRBJ1-1|.|many|TRBV15
CATSRGTGMTEAFF
TGTGCCACCAGCAGAGGTACAGGGATGACTGAAGCTTTCTTT
>TRBJ2-5|.|many|TRBV5-6
CASSLGLETQYF
TGTGCCAGCAGCTTAGGGTTGGAGACCCAGTACTTC
>TRBJ2-5|TRBD2|many|TRBV6-5
CASSWGLADQETQYF
TGTGCCAGCAGCTGGGGACTAGCGGATCAAGAGACCCAGTACTTC
>TRBJ2-7|.|many|TRBV7-3
CASSLGMGRDFHEQYF
TGTGCCAGCAGCTTGGGGATGGGCAGGGATTTCCACGAGCAGTACTTC
>TRBJ2-7|TRBD1|many|TRBV5-1
CASSLTDRGNYEQYF
TGCGCCAGCAGCCTGACCGACAGGGGGAACTACGAGCAGTACTTC
>TRBJ1-5|.|.|TRBV23-1
CASSHPGFPGTTHNQPQHF
TGCGCCAGCAGTCATCCAGGGTTTCCCGGGACAACTCACAATCAGCCCCAGCATTTT
>TRBJ1-2|.|many|TRBV12-3/TRBV12-4
CASSPNRVSGYTF
TGTGCCAGCAGTCCAAACAGGGTCTCTGGCTACACCTTC
>TRBJ2-5|.|few|TRBV27
CASSLYPTKAQYF
TGTGCCAGCAGTTTATACCCCACGAAGGCCCAGTACTTC
>TRBJ1-1|TRBD1|few|TRBV29-1
CSVDTGVNTEAFF
TGCAGCGTTGATACAGGGGTGAACACTGAAGCTTTCTTT
>TRBJ1-5|.|many|TRBV5-8
CASSLGWTGNQPQHF
TGTGCCAGCAGCTTGGGTTGGACAGGCAATCAGCCCCAGCATTTT
>TRBJ2-3|.|many|TRBV11-2
CASSLEEGGVGTDTQYF
TGTGCCAGCAGCTTAGAGGAGGGTGGGGTAGGCACAGATACGCAGTATTTT
>TRBJ2-2|.|many|TRBV5-1
CASSFTLGITGELFF
TGCGCCAGCAGCTTTACGTTGGGGATTACCGGGGAGCTGTTTTTT
>TRBJ2-7|.|many|TRBV12-3/TRBV12-4
CASSLSSHTEFTYEQYF
TGTGCCAGCAGTTTAAGCTCCCACACAGAGTTCACCTACGAGCAGTACTTC
>TRBJ2-6|TRBD1|.|TRBV10-3
CAISESPGGSFSGANVLTF
TGTGCCATCAGTGAATCGCCAGGGGGTTCTTTCTCTGGGGCCAACGTCCTGACTTTC
>TRBJ1-1|.|many|TRBV7-9
CASSLGHGIPEAFF
TGTGCCAGCAGCTTAGGGCATGGGATCCCTGAAGCTTTCTTT